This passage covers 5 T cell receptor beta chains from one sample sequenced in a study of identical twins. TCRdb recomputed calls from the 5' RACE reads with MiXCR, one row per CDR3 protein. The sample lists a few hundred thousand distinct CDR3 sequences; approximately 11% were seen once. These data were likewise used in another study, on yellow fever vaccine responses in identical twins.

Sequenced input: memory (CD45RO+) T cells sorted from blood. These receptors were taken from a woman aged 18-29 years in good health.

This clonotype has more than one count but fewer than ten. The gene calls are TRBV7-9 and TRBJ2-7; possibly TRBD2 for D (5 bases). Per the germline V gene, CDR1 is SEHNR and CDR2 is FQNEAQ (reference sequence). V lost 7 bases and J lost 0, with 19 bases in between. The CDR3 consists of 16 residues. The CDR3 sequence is CASTLTLGQSSYEQYF. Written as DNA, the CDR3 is TGTGCCAGCACCCTCACACTAGGGCAAAGCTCCTACGAGCAGTACTTC.

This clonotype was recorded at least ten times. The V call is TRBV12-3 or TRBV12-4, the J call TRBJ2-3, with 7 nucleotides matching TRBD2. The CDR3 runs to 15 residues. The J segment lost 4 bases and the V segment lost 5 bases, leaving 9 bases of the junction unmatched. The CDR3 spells CASSPFGGGSDTQYF. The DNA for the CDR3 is TGTGCCAGCAGTCCATTTGGGGGGGGATCAGATACGCAGTATTTT.

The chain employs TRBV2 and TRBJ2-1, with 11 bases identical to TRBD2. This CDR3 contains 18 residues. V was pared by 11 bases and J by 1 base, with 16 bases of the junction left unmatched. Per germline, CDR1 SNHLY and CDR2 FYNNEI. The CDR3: CAFSLTSGALGSYNEQFF. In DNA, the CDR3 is TGTGCCTTCAGCTTGACTAGCGGGGCCCTAGGATCCTACAATGAGCAGTTCTTC.

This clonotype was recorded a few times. In DNA form, the CDR3 reads TGTGCCAGCAGCTTTACTAGCGGGGGGCCCCTCGAGCAGTACTTC. It yields the protein CASSFTSGGPLEQYF. The genes are TRBV7-2 and TRBJ2-7, with 12 bases matching TRBD2. This CDR3 is built from 15 residues. Trimming cost V 3 bases and J 6 bases; bases outside gene matches: 6. Germline CDR1 reads SGHTA; CDR2 reads FQGNSA.

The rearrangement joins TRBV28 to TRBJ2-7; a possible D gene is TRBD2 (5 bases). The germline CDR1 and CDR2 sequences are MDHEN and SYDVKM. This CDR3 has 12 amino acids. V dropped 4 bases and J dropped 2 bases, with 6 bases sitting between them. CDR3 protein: CASSWGAYEQYF. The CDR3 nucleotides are TGTGCCAGCAGTTGGGGAGCCTACGAGCAGTACTTC.